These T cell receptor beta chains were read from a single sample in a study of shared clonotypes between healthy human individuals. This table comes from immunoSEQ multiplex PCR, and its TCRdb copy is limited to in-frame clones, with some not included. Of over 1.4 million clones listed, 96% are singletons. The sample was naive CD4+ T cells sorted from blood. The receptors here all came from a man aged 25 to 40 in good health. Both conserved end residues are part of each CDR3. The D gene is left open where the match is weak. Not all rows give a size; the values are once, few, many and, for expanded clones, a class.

CDR3 protein: CASSPLVAAGVSNEQFF; CDR3 DNA: TGTGCCAGCTCACCACTTGTAGCAGCGGGAGTAAGTAATGAGCAGTTCTTC; D gene: TRBD2; J gene: TRBJ2-1; clone size: -; V gene: TRBV18
CDR3 protein: CASSAQGYEQYF; CDR3 DNA: TGCGCCAGCAGCGCACAGGGATACGAGCAGTACTTC; D gene: -; J gene: TRBJ2-7; clone size: -; V gene: TRBV5-1
CDR3 protein: CASTTLGGTNEQFF; CDR3 DNA: TGTGCCAGTACGACGTTGGGGGGTACCAATGAGCAGTTCTTC; D gene: -; J gene: TRBJ2-1; clone size: -; V gene: TRBV19
CDR3 protein: CASSPRRHSNTEAFF; CDR3 DNA: TGTGCCAGCAGCCCCAGACGACATTCGAACACTGAAGCTTTCTTT; D gene: -; J gene: TRBJ1-1; clone size: once; V gene: TRBV7-2
CDR3 protein: CAWSLLPPKLFF; CDR3 DNA: TGTGCCTGGAGTCTCCTCCCCCCTAAACTGTTTTTT; D gene: -; J gene: TRBJ1-4; clone size: -; V gene: TRBV30
CDR3 protein: CASSLTTPERFF; CDR3 DNA: TGTGCCAGCAGCTTAACGACCCCAGAGCGGTTCTTC; D gene: -; J gene: TRBJ2-1; clone size: -; V gene: TRBV11-2
CDR3 protein: CASSSTAPQETQYF; CDR3 DNA: TGTGCCAGCAGCTCGACAGCACCCCAAGAGACCCAGTACTTC; D gene: -; J gene: TRBJ2-5; clone size: -; V gene: TRBV7-2
CDR3 protein: CATSRDERYEQYF; CDR3 DNA: TGTGCCACCAGCAGAGACGAGAGGTACGAGCAGTACTTC; D gene: -; J gene: TRBJ2-7; clone size: -; V gene: TRBV15
CDR3 protein: CASSEQYRTGELFF; CDR3 DNA: TGTGCCAGCAGTGAACAATATCGCACCGGGGAGCTGTTTTTT; D gene: -; J gene: TRBJ2-2; clone size: -; V gene: TRBV6-4
CDR3 protein: CASSTTSGSINEQFF; CDR3 DNA: TGCGCCAGCAGCACTACTAGCGGGAGTATCAATGAGCAGTTCTTC; D gene: TRBD2; J gene: TRBJ2-1; clone size: -; V gene: TRBV5-1
CDR3 protein: CASSLRGEIPRTQYF; CDR3 DNA: TGTGCCAGCAGTTTACGAGGGGAAATCCCACGGACCCAGTACTTC; D gene: -; J gene: TRBJ2-5; clone size: -; V gene: TRBV27
CDR3 protein: CASSRWGTGGYEQYF; CDR3 DNA: TGTGCCAGCAGCCGGTGGGGGACAGGGGGCTACGAGCAGTACTTC; D gene: TRBD1; J gene: TRBJ2-7; clone size: -; V gene: TRBV28
CDR3 protein: CASSPGLAGSGGELFF; CDR3 DNA: TGTGCCAGCAGCCCGGGGCTAGCGGGATCGGGCGGGGAGCTGTTTTTT; D gene: TRBD2; J gene: TRBJ2-2; clone size: -; V gene: TRBV5-8
CDR3 protein: CASSPTRTPTDTQYF; CDR3 DNA: TGTGCCAGCTCACCCACCAGGACACCCACAGATACGCAGTATTTT; D gene: -; J gene: TRBJ2-3; clone size: -; V gene: TRBV18
CDR3 protein: CASSYSKINEKLFF; CDR3 DNA: TGTGCCAGCAGTTACTCGAAGATTAATGAAAAACTGTTTTTT; D gene: -; J gene: TRBJ1-4; clone size: -; V gene: TRBV6-6
CDR3 protein: CATSRRPLVVGETQYF; CDR3 DNA: TGTGCCACCAGCAGACGCCCCTTAGTAGTAGGGGAGACCCAGTACTTC; D gene: -; J gene: TRBJ2-5; clone size: -; V gene: TRBV15